Listed below are T cell receptor beta chains from one sample, sequenced in a study of cytotoxic CD8 clonotypes in ibrutinib-treated CLL. Profiled with immunoSEQ multiplex PCR; TCRdb holds only in-frame clones, not every one. The profile shows under 150,000 clones, 80% to 85% of them singletons. The sequenced sample was PBMCs, obtained after 24 months of ibrutinib treatment. These receptors all stem from a human donor with chronic lymphocytic leukemia. Both conserved end residues are part of each CDR3. Each record gives: clone size, V gene, J gene, CDR3 protein. Rows may omit the clone size; those that give it use once, few, many or a size class.

clone size: once; V gene: TRBV6-1; J gene: TRBJ2-7; CDR3 protein: CASSAQGSYEQYF
clone size: .; V gene: TRBV13; J gene: TRBJ2-1; CDR3 protein: CASSLGLDYNEQFF
clone size: .; V gene: TRBV5-4; J gene: TRBJ1-1; CDR3 protein: CASSPPDRLLGGRAFF
clone size: .; V gene: TRBV11-2; J gene: TRBJ1-3; CDR3 protein: CASSLETGVAGNTIYF
clone size: .; V gene: TRBV27; J gene: TRBJ2-7; CDR3 protein: CASRPPGQDRQQYF
clone size: .; V gene: TRBV4-3; J gene: TRBJ2-7; CDR3 protein: CASSQSIGDTNYEQYF
clone size: .; V gene: TRBV7-2; J gene: TRBJ1-6; CDR3 protein: CASSLVGIRDSPLHF
clone size: few; V gene: TRBV6-5; J gene: TRBJ1-6; CDR3 protein: CASSRAHSNSPLHF
clone size: once; V gene: TRBV5-6; J gene: TRBJ2-6; CDR3 protein: CASSLVQFTGANVLTF
clone size: .; V gene: TRBV5-5; J gene: TRBJ2-2; CDR3 protein: CASSLGTANTGELFF
clone size: .; V gene: TRBV25-1; J gene: TRBJ2-1; CDR3 protein: CASARTGWSYNEQFF
clone size: .; V gene: TRBV7-2; J gene: TRBJ2-5; CDR3 protein: CASSLAGKGSVSQYF
clone size: many; V gene: TRBV7-9; J gene: TRBJ1-4; CDR3 protein: CASSPGTYATNEKLFF
clone size: .; V gene: TRBV4-3; J gene: TRBJ1-6; CDR3 protein: CASSQNDRGSPLHF
clone size: .; V gene: TRBV18; J gene: TRBJ2-3; CDR3 protein: CASSPLAGGGRDTQYF
clone size: .; V gene: TRBV5-5; J gene: TRBJ1-1; CDR3 protein: CASSLGVRAGNTEAFF
clone size: .; V gene: TRBV29-1; J gene: TRBJ1-1; CDR3 protein: CSVGVGARVNTEAFF
clone size: .; V gene: TRBV9; J gene: TRBJ1-1; CDR3 protein: CASSADRGLNTEAFF
clone size: .; V gene: TRBV5-3; J gene: TRBJ1-2; CDR3 protein: CARSFKGSGSGYTF
clone size: .; V gene: TRBV19; J gene: TRBJ2-1; CDR3 protein: CASRSRAYNEQFF
clone size: .; V gene: TRBV10-3; J gene: TRBJ1-5; CDR3 protein: CAISYDGNQPQHF
clone size: .; V gene: TRBV27; J gene: TRBJ1-2; CDR3 protein: CASKRGAGPLGGYTF
clone size: few; V gene: TRBV27; J gene: TRBJ2-2; CDR3 protein: CASSIYTGELFF
clone size: .; V gene: TRBV6-1; J gene: TRBJ1-2; CDR3 protein: CASSANRGLNYGYTF
clone size: .; V gene: TRBV27; J gene: TRBJ1-1; CDR3 protein: CASRPGQGWDTEAFF
clone size: few; V gene: TRBV19; J gene: TRBJ2-2; CDR3 protein: CASRVTGELFF
clone size: few; V gene: TRBV4-3; J gene: TRBJ2-5; CDR3 protein: CASSQDLYQETQYF
clone size: .; V gene: TRBV9; J gene: TRBJ1-1; CDR3 protein: CASSPGGNKNTEAFF
clone size: .; V gene: TRBV7-2; J gene: TRBJ2-5; CDR3 protein: CASSLGVSGAGLRTQYF
clone size: few; V gene: TRBV2; J gene: TRBJ1-2; CDR3 protein: CASSEARQGNYGYTF
clone size: .; V gene: TRBV4-3; J gene: TRBJ2-3; CDR3 protein: CASSQSRGAPTDTQYF
clone size: .; V gene: TRBV6-5; J gene: TRBJ2-7; CDR3 protein: CASRRDSISYEQYF
clone size: .; V gene: TRBV6-6; J gene: TRBJ2-5; CDR3 protein: CASSRSGGQQETQYF
clone size: once; V gene: TRBV30; J gene: TRBJ2-5; CDR3 protein: CAWSVSGAGETQYF
clone size: .; V gene: TRBV19; J gene: TRBJ1-5; CDR3 protein: CASSPLRTGWYRGNQPQHF
clone size: .; V gene: TRBV6-5; J gene: TRBJ1-3; CDR3 protein: CASSITGSSGNTIYF
clone size: .; V gene: TRBV21-1; J gene: TRBJ2-2; CDR3 protein: CASSKASRGSAGELFF
clone size: .; V gene: TRBV5-6; J gene: TRBJ1-5; CDR3 protein: CASSLGQGINQPQHF
clone size: .; V gene: TRBV30; J gene: TRBJ2-2; CDR3 protein: CAWSALQGPGELFF
clone size: .; V gene: TRBV7-2; J gene: TRBJ2-7; CDR3 protein: CASSLDLARTYEQYF
clone size: few; V gene: TRBV5-4; J gene: TRBJ2-7; CDR3 protein: CASSEKGQGSYEQYF
clone size: .; V gene: TRBV28; J gene: TRBJ1-2; CDR3 protein: CASSGLNYGYTF
clone size: .; V gene: TRBV9; J gene: TRBJ2-2; CDR3 protein: CASSVVTSGGSNTGELFF
clone size: .; V gene: TRBV4-3; J gene: TRBJ1-2; CDR3 protein: CASSQERDSNYGYTF
clone size: .; V gene: TRBV19; J gene: TRBJ2-7; CDR3 protein: CASSIGNRGTYEQYF
clone size: .; V gene: TRBV5-1; J gene: TRBJ2-3; CDR3 protein: CASSLSGATDTQYF
clone size: .; V gene: TRBV19; J gene: TRBJ1-1; CDR3 protein: CASSRWDRRNTEAFF
clone size: .; V gene: TRBV27; J gene: TRBJ2-7; CDR3 protein: CASSLGTGELYEQYF
clone size: few; V gene: TRBV19; J gene: TRBJ2-1; CDR3 protein: CASSRALYNEQFF
clone size: .; V gene: TRBV11-2; J gene: TRBJ1-5; CDR3 protein: CASTLLPGEPQHF
clone size: .; V gene: TRBV6-5; J gene: TRBJ2-3; CDR3 protein: CASSRTGVLPVTQYF
clone size: few; V gene: TRBV29-1; J gene: TRBJ2-7; CDR3 protein: CSVEVGSQGYEQYF
clone size: .; V gene: TRBV19; J gene: TRBJ2-5; CDR3 protein: CASSDRVETQYF
clone size: .; V gene: TRBV7-5; J gene: TRBJ2-6; CDR3 protein: CVRSLETGPSGANVLTF